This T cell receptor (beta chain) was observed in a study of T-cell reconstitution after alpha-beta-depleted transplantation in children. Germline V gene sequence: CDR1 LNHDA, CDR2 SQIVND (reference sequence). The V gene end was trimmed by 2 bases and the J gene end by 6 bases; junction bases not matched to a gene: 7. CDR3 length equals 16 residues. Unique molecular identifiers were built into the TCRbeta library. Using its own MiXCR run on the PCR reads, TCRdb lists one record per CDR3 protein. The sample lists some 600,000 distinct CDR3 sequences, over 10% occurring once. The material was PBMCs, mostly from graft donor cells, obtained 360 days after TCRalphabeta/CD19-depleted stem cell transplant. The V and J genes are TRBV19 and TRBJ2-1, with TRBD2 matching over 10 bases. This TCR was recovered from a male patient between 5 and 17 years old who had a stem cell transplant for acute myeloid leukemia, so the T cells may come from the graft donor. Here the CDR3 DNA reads TGTGCCAGTAGTATAAGGGCCGGGACTAGCGTCAATGAGCAGTTCTTC. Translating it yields CASSIRAGTSVNEQFF.